The following is a TCR beta chain sequence with its context. The antigen is not known. Sequenced material consisted of expressed TCRB transcripts (all of the isolated RNA was reverse transcribed). Using immunoSEQ multiplex PCR, the repertoire was profiled, and TCRdb retains in-frame clones only, with some absent. The sample lists a few hundred thousand clones, roughly 13% occurring once. This entry belongs to a study of beta chain features in type 1 diabetes. Findings and caveats of the study: All four CD4+ subsets from Type 1 diabetes patients carried moderately but significantly shorter TCRB CDR3s.

In total, each donor contributed a single heparinised blood draw that averaged roughly 100 mL. CDR3 size: 16 residues. Looked up from germline, CDR1 is SGHRS and CDR2 is YFSETQ. The ends lost 4 bases at V and 2 bases at J; junction bases unmatched: 3. The chain is built from TRBV5-1 and TRBJ2-1; TRBD2 matches at 13 bases. This TCR was recovered from a woman younger than 35 with type 1 diabetes. The sample was naive CD4+ T cells from blood. DNA for the CDR3: TGCGCCAGCAGCGCCGGACTAGCGGGAGCCTACAATGAGCAGTTCTTC. Amino acid sequence: CASSAGLAGAYNEQFF.